This TCR beta chain came from a study of beta chain features in type 1 diabetes. Study-wide points: TCRB CDR3s from Type 1 diabetes patients were moderately but significantly shorter in all four CD4+ subsets.

The entirety of the isolated RNA underwent reverse transcription, so expressed TCRB transcripts were sequenced. Mean read depth for naive, central memory and regulatory T cell samples was approximately 3.57 million reads. TCRdb keeps only in-frame clones here, not all; method: immunoSEQ multiplex PCR. Seen here are about 280,000 clones, about 15% observed once, and the top ten hold roughly 0.015%. One heparinised draw of blood, averaging around 120 mL, came from each donor. Markers CD45RO/CCR7/CD25/CD127/CD95/CD27 served to sort CD4+ naive, central memory, regulatory and stem cell-like memory cells. Note on this clone: Antigen unknown.

The germline CDR1 and CDR2 sequences are SGHRS and YFSETQ. Deletions cut 4 bases from V and 3 bases from J, with 11 bases between. The CDR3 totals 13 residues. The genes are TRBV5-1 and TRBJ2-7; weak D call: TRBD2 (5 bases). The clonotype comes from a man between 18 and 35 years old with type 1 diabetes. The sequencing sample was made of naive CD4+ T cells from blood. The CDR3 DNA follows: TGCGCCAGCAGCCCGGACTGGCTCTACGAGCAGTACTTC. This codes for CASSPDWLYEQYF.